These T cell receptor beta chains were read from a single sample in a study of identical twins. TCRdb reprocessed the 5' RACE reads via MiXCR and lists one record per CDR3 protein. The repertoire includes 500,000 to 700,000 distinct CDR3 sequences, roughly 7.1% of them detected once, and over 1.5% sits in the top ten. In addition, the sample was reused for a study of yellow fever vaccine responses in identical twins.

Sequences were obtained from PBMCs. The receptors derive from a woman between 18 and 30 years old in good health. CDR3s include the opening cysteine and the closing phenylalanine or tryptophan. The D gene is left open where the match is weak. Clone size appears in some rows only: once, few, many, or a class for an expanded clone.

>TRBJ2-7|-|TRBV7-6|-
CASSSVIDRKSSYEQYF
TGTGCCAGCAGCTCAGTTATTGACAGAAAAAGCTCCTACGAGCAGTACTTC
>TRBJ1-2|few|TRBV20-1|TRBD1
CSAHRQGAEGYTF
TGCAGTGCTCACCGACAGGGGGCCGAGGGCTACACCTTC
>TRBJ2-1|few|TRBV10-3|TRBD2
CATGRTSGAGENEQFF
TGTGCCACAGGAAGGACTAGCGGGGCTGGGGAGAATGAGCAGTTCTTC
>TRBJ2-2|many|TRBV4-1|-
CASSDRDSFTGELFF
TGCGCCAGCAGCGACCGGGACTCATTCACCGGGGAGCTGTTTTTT
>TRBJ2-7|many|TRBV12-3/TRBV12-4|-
CASSFETSPYEQYF
TGTGCCAGCAGTTTTGAGACTAGTCCCTACGAGCAGTACTTC
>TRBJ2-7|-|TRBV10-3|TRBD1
CAIRKGQGANSYEQYF
TGTGCCATCAGGAAGGGACAGGGGGCCAACTCCTACGAGCAGTACTTC
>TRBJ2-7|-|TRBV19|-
CASSQRGPLAEQYF
TGTGCCAGTAGCCAAAGGGGTCCCCTCGCCGAGCAGTACTTC
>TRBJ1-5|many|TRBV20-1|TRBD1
CSTPGQGDQPQHF
TGCTCTACCCCCGGACAGGGGGATCAGCCCCAGCATTTT
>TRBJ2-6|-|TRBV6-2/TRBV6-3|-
CASSYSGVFGANVLTF
TGTGCCAGCAGTTACTCGGGAGTTTTTGGGGCCAACGTCCTGACTTTC
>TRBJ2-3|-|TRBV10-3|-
CAIKPQGRADTQYF
TGTGCCATCAAACCACAGGGGAGGGCAGATACGCAGTATTTT
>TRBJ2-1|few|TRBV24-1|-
CATSDRGAGEQFF
TGTGCCACCAGTGATCGGGGTGCGGGTGAGCAGTTCTTC